Following are 25 T cell receptor beta chains from one sample sequenced in a study of cytomegalovirus exposure and HLA in healthy donors. In the PCR, 60 Vbeta and 13 Jbeta primers were used. Libraries were prepared by immunoSEQ multiplex PCR; TCRdb keeps only in-frame clonotypes and omits some of them. Counted here are roughly 120,000 clones, 82% occurring once; the ten biggest clones make up around 1.5%. Sequencing used PBMCs. The receptors were sampled from a woman younger than 35 in good health and CMV-seronegative.

The chain uses TRBV5-8 and TRBJ2-5; TRBD2 is a possible D gene (6 bases). The J call is uncertain, as TRBJ2-7 better fits the DNA end. The CDR3 contains 17 residues. Germline V lookup: CDR1 SGHTS, CDR2 YDEGEE. In nucleotides, the CDR3 is TGTGCCAGCAGCTATATCCCGGGGACTGCCGGGGGTAGCGAGCAGTACTTC. Its protein product is CASSYIPGTAGGSEQYF.

The V gene is TRBV6-4, the J gene TRBJ2-3; 8 bases are a match to TRBD2. The ends lost 0 bases at V and 1 base at J; junction bases unmatched: 0. This CDR3 is built from 15 residues. Germline V lookup: CDR1 MRHNA, CDR2 SNTAGT. The CDR3 DNA follows: TGTGCCAGCAGTGACTCTAGCGGGGGCACAGATACGCAGTATTTT. This codes for CASSDSSGGTDTQYF.

The genes are TRBV5-6 and TRBJ1-1, with 9 positions matching TRBD1. The CDR3 spans 17 residues. Trimming cost V 3 bases and J 4 bases; bases outside gene matches: 13. CDR1 is SGHDT and CDR2 is YYEEEE in the germline V gene. The DNA of the CDR3 is TGTGCCAGCAGCTGGTTCCGCGGTAGGGACAGGGTCACTGAAGCTTTCTTT. Its protein is CASSWFRGRDRVTEAFF.

This chain joins TRBV5-1 and TRBJ2-5; TRBD1 agrees at 9 bases. From germline, CDR1 is SGHRS and CDR2 YFSETQ. V lost 4 bases and J lost 0; bases outside the gene matches: 7. The CDR3 is 16 amino acids. The CDR3 DNA reads TGCGCCAGCAGCCCCTGGGACAGGGCCCACCAAGAGACCCAGTACTTC. As protein: CASSPWDRAHQETQYF.

This clone was observed a single time. V gene TRBV5-1 combines with J gene TRBJ1-4, with TRBD1 as a possible D gene (5 bases). This CDR3 is built from 14 residues. Between the trimmed V and J ends, which lost 2 bases and 8 bases, there was a span of 13 bases. Germline V gene lookup returns CDR1 SGHRS and CDR2 YFSETQ. The CDR3 region has the DNA TGCGCCAGCAGCTTCCGGGGGGAAAAAGAAAAACTGTTTTTT. This codes for CASSFRGEKEKLFF.

CDR3 residues: CASSLGLAGLSGELFF. The CDR3 region has the DNA TGCGCCAGCAGCTTGGGACTAGCGGGACTGTCCGGGGAGCTGTTTTTT. J is TRBJ2-2 and V is TRBV5-1; 11 bases match TRBD2. CDR1 and CDR2 from the germline V gene are SGHRS and YFSETQ. V lost 0 bases, J lost 6 bases, and 4 bases stayed unmatched. CDR3 size: 16 residues.

This sequence joins TRBV27 and TRBJ2-5, with 10 positions matching TRBD2. CDR1 and CDR2 from the germline V gene are MNHEY and SMNVEV (reference sequence). The CDR3 sequence is 16 residues long. The trim removed 2 bases at V and 2 bases at J, leaving 5 bases unmatched. The CDR3 here is CASSLASSGGQETQYF. The CDR3, as DNA: TGTGCCAGCAGTTTAGCGTCTAGCGGGGGTCAAGAGACCCAGTACTTC.

In the case of this clone: This CDR3 fails to terminate in the conserved phenylalanine or tryptophan, so it likely reflects a read error. The chain combines TRBV2 with TRBJ1-2; a weak D match, TRBD1 (6 bases). This CDR3 spans 14 amino acids. Looked up from germline, CDR1 is SNHLY and CDR2 is FYNNEI. V lost 10 bases to trimming and J lost 10 bases, with 25 bases between them. The CDR3 reads CANTLLGGATDYTL. The CDR3 DNA reads as TGTGCCAATACCCTCCTGGGGGGGGCTACGGACTACACCCTC.

The gene calls are TRBV6-6 and TRBJ2-3, with 12 bases identical to TRBD1. Germline V gene sequence: CDR1 MNHNY, CDR2 SVGAGI (reference sequence). Trimming at V came to 9 bases and at J to 6 bases, leaving 10 bases not matched to a gene. The CDR3 consists of 15 residues. CDR3 nucleotide sequence: TGTGCCAGTACCGGGACAGGGGGCATTTTGGATACGCAGTATTTT. Its translation: CASTGTGGILDTQYF.

The V and J genes are TRBV9 and TRBJ2-3; tentatively, D is TRBD2 (5 bases). With 0 bases removed from V and 1 base from J, the gap between germline ends came to 9 bases. This CDR3 comprises 15 residues. Germline V CDR1 and CDR2: SGDLS, YYNGEE. The CDR3 sequence: CASSVGWGGTDTQYF. The DNA of the CDR3 is TGTGCCAGCAGCGTAGGGTGGGGAGGCACAGATACGCAGTATTTT.

V and J are TRBV19 and TRBJ2-7, with a weak D call TRBD2 (5 bases). This CDR3 contains 15 residues. Germline V gene lookup returns CDR1 LNHDA and CDR2 SQIVND (reference sequence). The ends were cut back, 6 bases at V and 3 bases at J, with 18 bases in the middle. CDR3 sequence reads: CASSEGDGPYYEQYF. CDR3 in DNA: TGTGCCAGTAGCGAGGGAGACGGACCATACTACGAGCAGTACTTC.

V is TRBV2 and J is TRBJ2-5, with D perhaps matching TRBD1 (6 bases). Germline CDR1 reads SNHLY; CDR2 reads FYNNEI. The CDR3 spans 13 residues. Deletions cut 3 bases from V and 2 bases from J, with 7 bases between. CDR3 sequence reads: CASSDGQQETQYF. Here the CDR3 DNA reads TGTGCCAGCAGTGATGGACAGCAAGAGACCCAGTACTTC.

On this clone: The germline gene is not matched at one end of the junction; a read error may be the cause. The chain links TRBV7-2 to TRBJ1-2, with 11 bases aligning to TRBD1. The CDR3 contains 12 residues. Germline V gene sequence: CDR1 SGHTA, CDR2 FQGNSA. CDR3 in amino acids: CASSLGQGGVFF. The DNA of the CDR3 is TGTGCCAGCAGCTTGGGACAGGGGGGGGTTTTCTTC.

This chain links TRBV18 with TRBJ2-3; 11 positions agree with TRBD2. J was trimmed by 5 bases and V by 2 bases; bases with no gene match: 6. CDR3 length: 16 amino acids. CDR1 is KGHSH, CDR2 LQKENI, per germline. The CDR3 region has the DNA TGTGCCAGCTCACCAGGGCTAGCGGGAGGCAGAGATACGCAGTATTTT. It yields the protein CASSPGLAGGRDTQYF.

The CDR3 sequence is CASSEGGSGIINEQFF. In nucleotides, the CDR3 is TGTGCCAGCAGTGAAGGGGGTAGCGGGATTATCAATGAGCAGTTCTTC. This sequence joins TRBV6-1 and TRBJ2-1; TRBD2 aligns across 8 bases. The length of the CDR3 is 16 residues. CDR1 MNHNS and CDR2 SASEGT come from the germline V gene. The V gene end was trimmed by 1 base and the J gene end by 6 bases; junction bases not matched to a gene: 8.

This clone has only a few counts. The chain joins TRBV27 to TRBJ2-2, with 7 bases matching TRBD1. In germline, CDR1 is MNHEY, CDR2 SMNVEV (reference sequence). CDR3 length: 16 residues. V was pared by 5 bases and J by 1 base, with 7 bases of the junction left unmatched. In DNA form, the CDR3 reads TGTGCCAGCAGTCCCCCGGGACAGCTGAACACCGGGGAGCTGTTTTTT. Its protein is CASSPPGQLNTGELFF.

The V gene is TRBV2, the J gene TRBJ2-5, with D tentatively TRBD1 (6 bases). From germline, CDR1 is SNHLY and CDR2 FYNNEI. The CDR3 contains 14 residues. Trimming pared 4 bases from V and 7 bases from J, leaving 16 bases between. DNA for the CDR3: TGTGCCAGCAGTGTAGCACAGGGAGTCTCGACCCAGTACTTC. It specifies CASSVAQGVSTQYF.

The chain couples TRBV18 to TRBJ2-5; 8 bases are shared with TRBD2. The V gene end was trimmed by 3 bases and the J gene end by 2 bases; junction bases not matched to a gene: 8. The CDR3 sequence is 16 residues long. Germline CDR1 reads KGHSH; CDR2 reads LQKENI. CDR3 protein: CASSPKSGGHQETQYF. DNA for the CDR3: TGTGCCAGCTCACCTAAGAGCGGGGGCCATCAAGAGACCCAGTACTTC.

In this sample, this clone turned up a few times. This sequence joins TRBV18 and TRBJ2-7, with D unresolved. This CDR3 has 13 amino acids. Trimming left V 3 bases short and J 1 base short, with 7 bases between. Germline values: CDR1 KGHSH, CDR2 LQKENI. Written as DNA, the CDR3 is TGTGCCAGCTCACCGGGCAGGTCCTACGAGCAGTACTTC. It encodes CASSPGRSYEQYF.

This clone was counted a single time. V is TRBV7-7 and J is TRBJ2-2; the D gene is possibly TRBD1 (6 bases). Germline values: CDR1 SSHAT, CDR2 FNYEAQ (reference sequence). CDR3 size: 15 residues. The DNA of the CDR3 is TGTGCTACCTCGACCTGGACAGCGAACACCGGGGAGCTGTTTTTT. It encodes CATSTWTANTGELFF.

This clone has a single count. The gene calls are TRBV30 and TRBJ2-7; D is possibly TRBD1 (6 bases). The length of the CDR3 is 13 residues. Per the germline V gene, CDR1 is GTSNPN and CDR2 is SVGIG (reference sequence). V was clipped by 2 bases and J by 6 bases, with 14 bases between them. The CDR3: CAWSLTTGTEQYF. The CDR3, as DNA: TGTGCCTGGAGTCTTACCACAGGGACCGAGCAGTACTTC.

The chain is built from TRBV6-5 and TRBJ1-2; 10 positions agree with TRBD1. There are 15 residues in the CDR3. CDR1 MNHEY and CDR2 SVGAGI come from the germline V gene. J lost 7 bases, V lost 6 bases, and 11 bases had no gene match. This CDR3 is CASRQSGQGLGGYTF. The CDR3 nucleotides are TGTGCCAGCAGGCAATCGGGACAGGGGCTCGGTGGCTACACCTTC.

V usage is TRBV7-6 and J usage is TRBJ2-5; D possibly corresponds to TRBD2 (6 bases). V lost 0 bases to trimming and J lost 5 bases, with 16 bases between them. Looked up from germline, CDR1 is SGHVS and CDR2 is FNYEAQ. The CDR3 is 16 residues long. The CDR3 DNA is TGTGCCAGCAGCTTAGCGCGGGAAGCGGCCGGGGAGACCCAGTACTTC. Amino acids: CASSLAREAAGETQYF.

The V gene is TRBV7-9, the J gene TRBJ2-2; TRBD1 agrees at 8 bases. The germline V gene encodes CDR1 SEHNR and CDR2 FQNEAQ (reference sequence). CDR3 length: 15 amino acids. V was pared by 5 bases and J by 6 bases, with 8 bases of the junction left unmatched. DNA of the CDR3: TGTGCCAGCAGCCACGTCTCGACAGGGGCCGGGGAGCTGTTTTTT. This translates into CASSHVSTGAGELFF.

The V gene is TRBV5-6, the J gene TRBJ2-7, with a possible D match to TRBD1 (6 bases). V shed 4 bases and J shed 7 bases, with 24 bases lying between them. CDR3 length: 16 amino acids. Germline V gene sequence: CDR1 SGHDT, CDR2 YYEEEE. Here the CDR3 DNA reads TGTGCCAGCAGCCCCCGAACAGGGTTCTTAAGGGGGGAGCAGTACTTC. This sequence encodes CASSPRTGFLRGEQYF.